This is a list of T cell receptor beta chains from one sample in a study of cytomegalovirus exposure and HLA in healthy donors. Repertoires were generated with immunoSEQ multiplex PCR, while TCRdb's copy carries only in-frame clones and drops some. Of 200,000 to 250,000 clones in the sample, 76% were seen once. Sequencing used PBMCs. The source is a man younger than 35 in good health and CMV-seronegative. Each CDR3 is given with its conserved first and last residue. D genes are given only for firm matches. Only part of the rows carry a size: once, few, many, or a class if the clone is expanded.

D gene	clone size	V gene	J gene	CDR3 DNA	CDR3 protein
-	once	TRBV19	TRBJ1-5	TGTGCCAGTAGTCCCCGACTGGGGGGGCGGAATGATCAGCCCCAGCATTTT	CASSPRLGGRNDQPQHF
-	-	TRBV5-1	TRBJ2-5	TGCGCCAGCAGCCCCCGGGACACCCAAGAGACCCAGTACTTC	CASSPRDTQETQYF
-	-	TRBV12-5	TRBJ2-2	TGTGCTAGTGGCTTGCATCCCGTTAGCGGGGAGCTGTTTTTT	CASGLHPVSGELFF
-	-	TRBV30	TRBJ2-5	TGTGCCTGGACCCGGACTACCCCGTTAGAGACCCAGTACTTC	CAWTRTTPLETQYF
TRBD2	-	TRBV5-4	TRBJ2-2	TGTGCCAGCAGCTTCTTCCGCGGGAGTGCGGCCGGGGAGCTGTTTTTT	CASSFFRGSAAGELFF
-	-	TRBV5-1	TRBJ1-2	TGCGCCAGCAGCTTCGACAGTAACTATGGCTACACCTTC	CASSFDSNYGYTF
-	-	TRBV19	TRBJ1-4	TGTGCCAGTAGTAGATGGAGCTCAACTAATGAAAAACTGTTTTTT	CASSRWSSTNEKLFF
-	few	TRBV27	TRBJ2-2	TGTGCCAGCAGTTTATCGGCAGGGATCACCGGGGAGCTGTTTTTT	CASSLSAGITGELFF
-	few	TRBV4-1	TRBJ2-5	TGCGCCAGCAGCCAAGATGGAGGTCCGGAGACCCAGTACTTC	CASSQDGGPETQYF
-	-	TRBV27	TRBJ2-5	TGTGCCAGCCCGGGGTTGGCCCAGTACTTC	CASPGLAQYF
TRBD1	-	TRBV28	TRBJ1-5	TGTGCCAGCAGCCAGGGACAGGGATATCAGCCCCAGCATTTT	CASSQGQGYQPQHF
-	once	TRBV11-2	TRBJ2-1	TGTGCCAGCAGCCTATCCGCGGGAGGGACAGGGGCATTCTTC	CASSLSAGGTGAFF
-	-	TRBV4-1	TRBJ1-4	TGCGCCAGCAGCCAAGAGTGGGACGGGGGAGGTGCGACTAATGAAAAACTGTTTTTT	CASSQEWDGGGATNEKLFF
-	-	TRBV5-1	TRBJ2-3	TGCGCCAGCAGTTATACCGAGGGAGATACGCAGTATTTT	CASSYTEGDTQYF
TRBD1	-	TRBV28	TRBJ1-1	TGTGCCAGCATCCCGGGACAGGGGAGGACTGAAGCTTTCTTT	CASIPGQGRTEAFF